This TCR beta chain appears in the sequencing data of a study of cytomegalovirus exposure and HLA in healthy donors. The study ran its PCR with 60 Vbeta and 13 Jbeta primers. Produced via immunoSEQ multiplex PCR; TCRdb's table is partial and in-frame only. The sample has around 170,000 clones, over 65% seen once. As concerns this clone: With a far larger clone one base away, a read error is the likely cause.

Germline CDR1 and CDR2: LGHNA and YNFKEQ. With 2 bases removed from V and 4 bases from J, the gap between germline ends came to 14 bases. CDR3 length: 16 residues. The source material was PBMCs. V gene TRBV4-2 combines with J gene TRBJ1-4, with D possibly TRBD1 on 6 matching bases. The sequence was obtained from a woman aged 45-65 years in good health and CMV-seropositive. The CDR3 DNA sequence: TGTGCCAGCAGCCAAAACTCGGGACACCTTAATGAAAAACTGTTTTTT. Amino acids: CASSQNSGHLNEKLFF.